This TCR beta chain was observed in a study of blood T cell repertoires in COVID-19. Germline V gives CDR1 LNHDA, CDR2 SQIVND (reference sequence). Unmatched junction bases numbered 1, after V lost 6 bases and J lost 0 bases. The CDR3 has 13 amino acids. The protocol was immunoSEQ multiplex PCR, while the TCRdb copy is restricted to in-frame clones and leaves out a portion. The sample has 300,000 or so clones, about nine tenths seen once. This chain links TRBV19 with TRBJ1-1; 7 bases match TRBD1. The receptor was derived from a man aged 45 to 65 with active or convalescent COVID-19. Sequences were obtained from peripheral blood. The CDR3 DNA sequence: TGTGCCAGTAGCGGACAGGTGAACACTGAAGCTTTCTTT. Its translation is CASSGQVNTEAFF.